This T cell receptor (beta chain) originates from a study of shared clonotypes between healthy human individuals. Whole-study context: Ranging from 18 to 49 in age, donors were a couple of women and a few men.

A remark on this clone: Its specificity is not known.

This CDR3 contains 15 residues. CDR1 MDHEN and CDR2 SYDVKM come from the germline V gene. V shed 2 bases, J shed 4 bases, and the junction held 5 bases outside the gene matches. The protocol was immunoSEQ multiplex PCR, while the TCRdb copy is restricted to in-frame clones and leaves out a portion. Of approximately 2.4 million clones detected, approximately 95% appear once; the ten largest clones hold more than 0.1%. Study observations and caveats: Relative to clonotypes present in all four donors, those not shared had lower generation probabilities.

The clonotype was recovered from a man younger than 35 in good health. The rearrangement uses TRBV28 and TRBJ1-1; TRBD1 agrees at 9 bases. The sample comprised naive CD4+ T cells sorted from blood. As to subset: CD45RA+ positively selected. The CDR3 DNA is TGTGCCAGCAGTTTAGGGACAGGGAACCCCACTGAAGCTTTCTTT. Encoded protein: CASSLGTGNPTEAFF.